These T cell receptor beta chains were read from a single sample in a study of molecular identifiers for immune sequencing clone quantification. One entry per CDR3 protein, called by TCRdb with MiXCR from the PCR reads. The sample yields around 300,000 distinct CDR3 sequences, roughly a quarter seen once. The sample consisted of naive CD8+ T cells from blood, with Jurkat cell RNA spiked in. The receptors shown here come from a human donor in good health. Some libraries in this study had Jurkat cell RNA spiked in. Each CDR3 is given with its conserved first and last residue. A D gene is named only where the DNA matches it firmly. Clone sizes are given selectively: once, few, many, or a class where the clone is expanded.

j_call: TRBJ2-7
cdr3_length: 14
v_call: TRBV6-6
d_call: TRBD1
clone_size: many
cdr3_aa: CASGGTGASYEQYF
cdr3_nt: TGTGCCAGCGGGGGGACAGGGGCGTCCTACGAGCAGTACTTC

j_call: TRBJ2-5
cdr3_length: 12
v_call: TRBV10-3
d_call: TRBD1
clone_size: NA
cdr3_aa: CATRGTGETQYF
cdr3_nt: TGTGCCACCAGAGGGACAGGGGAGACCCAGTACTTC

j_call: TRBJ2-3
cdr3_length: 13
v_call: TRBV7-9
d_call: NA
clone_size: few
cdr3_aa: CASSLVGVDTQYF
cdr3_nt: TGTGCCAGCAGCTTAGTAGGGGTAGATACGCAGTATTTT

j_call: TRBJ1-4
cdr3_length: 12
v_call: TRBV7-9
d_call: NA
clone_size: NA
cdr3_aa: CASNPGGEKLFF
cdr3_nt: TGTGCCAGCAATCCCGGCGGGGAAAAACTGTTTTTT

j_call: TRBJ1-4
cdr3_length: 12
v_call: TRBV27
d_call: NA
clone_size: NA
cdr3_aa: CASSLSGEKLFF
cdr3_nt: TGTGCCAGCAGTTTATCAGGCGAAAAACTGTTTTTT

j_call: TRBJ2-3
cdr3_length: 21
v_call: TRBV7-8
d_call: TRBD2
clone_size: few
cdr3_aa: CASIKRTGTSGGARTTDTQYF
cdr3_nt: TGTGCCAGCATCAAAAGGACCGGGACTAGCGGGGGGGCTAGGACCACAGATACGCAGTATTTT

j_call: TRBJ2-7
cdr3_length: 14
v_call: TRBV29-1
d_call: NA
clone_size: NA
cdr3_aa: CSVEEAGGGYEQYF
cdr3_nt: TGCAGCGTTGAAGAGGCAGGGGGAGGGTACGAGCAGTACTTC

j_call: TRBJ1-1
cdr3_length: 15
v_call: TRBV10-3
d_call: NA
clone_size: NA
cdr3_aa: CAISESVSSNTEAFF
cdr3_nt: TGTGCCATCAGTGAGTCGGTCAGTTCAAACACTGAAGCTTTCTTT

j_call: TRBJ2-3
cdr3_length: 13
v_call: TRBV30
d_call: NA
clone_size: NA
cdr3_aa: CAWYFKLTDTQYF
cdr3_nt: TGTGCCTGGTACTTCAAACTCACAGATACGCAGTATTTT

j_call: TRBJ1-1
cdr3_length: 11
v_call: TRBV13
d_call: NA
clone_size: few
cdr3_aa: CASSQGTGAFF
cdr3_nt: TGTGCCAGCAGCCAGGGAACTGGAGCTTTCTTT

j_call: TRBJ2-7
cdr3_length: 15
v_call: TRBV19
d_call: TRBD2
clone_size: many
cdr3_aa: CASSIGTRSTYEQYF
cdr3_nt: TGTGCCAGTAGTATTGGGACTAGGTCTACTTACGAGCAGTACTTC

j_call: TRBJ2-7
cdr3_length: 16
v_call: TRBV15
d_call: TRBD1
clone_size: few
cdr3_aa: CATSRSGQGPSYEQYF
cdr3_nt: TGTGCCACCAGCAGATCAGGACAGGGGCCATCCTACGAGCAGTACTTC

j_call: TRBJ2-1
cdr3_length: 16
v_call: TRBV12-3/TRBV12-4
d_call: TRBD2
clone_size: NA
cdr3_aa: CASSQTPSGRIDEQFF
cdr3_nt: TGTGCCAGCAGTCAGACTCCTAGCGGGAGAATAGATGAGCAGTTCTTC

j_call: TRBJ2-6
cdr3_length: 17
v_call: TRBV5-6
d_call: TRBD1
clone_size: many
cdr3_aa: CASSAGQGYSGANVLTF
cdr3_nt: TGTGCCAGCAGCGCGGGACAGGGATACTCTGGGGCCAACGTCCTGACTTTC

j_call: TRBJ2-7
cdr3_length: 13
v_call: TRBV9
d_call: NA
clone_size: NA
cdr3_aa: CASFRTGRDEQYF
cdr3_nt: TGTGCCAGCTTCCGGACAGGGAGGGACGAGCAGTACTTC

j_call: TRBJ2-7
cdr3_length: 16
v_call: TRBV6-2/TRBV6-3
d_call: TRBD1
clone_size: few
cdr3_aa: CASSNTGGGLIYEQYF
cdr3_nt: TGTGCCAGCAGCAACACAGGGGGTGGTCTAATCTACGAGCAGTACTTC

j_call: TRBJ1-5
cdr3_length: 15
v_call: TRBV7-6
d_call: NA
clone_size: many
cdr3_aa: CASSPGPGRYQPQHF
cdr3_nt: TGTGCCAGCAGCCCCGGACCCGGGAGGTATCAGCCCCAGCATTTT

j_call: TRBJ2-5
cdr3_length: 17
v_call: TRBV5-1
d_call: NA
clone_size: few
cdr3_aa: CASSSGRGPPIQETQYF
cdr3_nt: TGCGCCAGCAGTTCTGGGAGGGGGCCACCTATACAAGAGACCCAGTACTTC

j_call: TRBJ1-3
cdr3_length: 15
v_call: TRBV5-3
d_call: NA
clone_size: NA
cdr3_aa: CASSLRGLSGNAIYF
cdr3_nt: TGTGCCAGCAGCTTAAGGGGTCTATCTGGAAACGCCATATATTTT

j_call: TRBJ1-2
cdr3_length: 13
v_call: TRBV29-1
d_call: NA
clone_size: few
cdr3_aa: CSVVSSTDYGYTF
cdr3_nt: TGCAGCGTTGTAAGTTCAACTGATTATGGCTACACCTTC

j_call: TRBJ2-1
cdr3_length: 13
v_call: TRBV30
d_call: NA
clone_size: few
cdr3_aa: CAWSDSAGNEQFF
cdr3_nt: TGTGCCTGGAGTGATTCCGCGGGGAATGAGCAGTTCTTC

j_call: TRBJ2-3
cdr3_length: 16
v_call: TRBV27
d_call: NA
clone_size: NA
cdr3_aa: CASSLGVAGRTDTQYF
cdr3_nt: TGTGCCAGCAGTTTAGGGGTCGCGGGGCGCACAGATACGCAGTATTTT

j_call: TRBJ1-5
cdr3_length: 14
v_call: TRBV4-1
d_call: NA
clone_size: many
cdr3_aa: CASSQDHGEQPQHF
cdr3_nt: TGCGCCAGCAGCCAAGATCACGGAGAGCAGCCCCAGCATTTT

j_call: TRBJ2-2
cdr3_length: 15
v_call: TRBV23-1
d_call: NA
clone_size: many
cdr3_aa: CASRPRGSNTGELFF
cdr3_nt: TGCGCCAGCAGGCCCAGGGGATCGAACACCGGGGAGCTGTTTTTT

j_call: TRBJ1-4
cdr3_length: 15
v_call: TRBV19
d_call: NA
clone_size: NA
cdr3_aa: CASSPRTATNEKLFF
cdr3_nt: TGTGCCAGTAGTCCCCGGACGGCAACTAATGAAAAACTGTTTTTT

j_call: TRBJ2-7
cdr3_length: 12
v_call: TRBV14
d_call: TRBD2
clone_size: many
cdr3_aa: CASCSGDYEQYF
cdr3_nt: TGTGCCAGCTGCAGCGGGGACTACGAGCAGTACTTC

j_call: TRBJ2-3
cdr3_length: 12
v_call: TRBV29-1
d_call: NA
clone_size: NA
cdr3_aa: CSALWGPDTQYF
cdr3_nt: TGCAGCGCCCTCTGGGGCCCAGATACGCAGTATTTT

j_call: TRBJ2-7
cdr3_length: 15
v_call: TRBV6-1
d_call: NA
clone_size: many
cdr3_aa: CASSDGPRRVGEQYF
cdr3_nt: TGTGCCAGCAGCGATGGTCCCCGCAGGGTAGGCGAGCAGTACTTC

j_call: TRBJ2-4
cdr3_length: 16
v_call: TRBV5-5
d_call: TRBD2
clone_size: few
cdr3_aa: CASSLSSGFAKNIQYF
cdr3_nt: TGTGCCAGCAGCTTGTCTAGCGGGTTCGCCAAAAACATTCAGTACTTC

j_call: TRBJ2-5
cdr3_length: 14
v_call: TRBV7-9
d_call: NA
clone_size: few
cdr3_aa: CASSLEGSRETQYF
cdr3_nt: TGTGCCAGCAGCTTAGAAGGGAGCAGAGAGACCCAGTACTTC

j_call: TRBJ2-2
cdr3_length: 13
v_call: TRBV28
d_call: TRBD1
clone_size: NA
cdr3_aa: CASSDRAAGELFF
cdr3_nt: TGTGCCAGCAGTGACAGGGCCGCCGGGGAGCTGTTTTTT

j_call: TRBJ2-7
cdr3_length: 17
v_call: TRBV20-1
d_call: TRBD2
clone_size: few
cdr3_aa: CSARDPLEQRGSYEQYF
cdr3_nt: TGCAGTGCTAGAGATCCCTTAGAGCAGCGGGGATCCTACGAGCAGTACTTC

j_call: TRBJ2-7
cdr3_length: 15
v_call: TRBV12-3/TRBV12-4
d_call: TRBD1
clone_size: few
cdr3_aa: CASSRGQGASYEQYF
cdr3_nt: TGTGCCAGCAGTAGAGGACAGGGGGCTTCCTACGAGCAGTACTTC

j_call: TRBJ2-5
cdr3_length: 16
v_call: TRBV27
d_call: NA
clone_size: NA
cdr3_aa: CASSWGGGPSPVAQYF
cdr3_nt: TGTGCCAGCAGTTGGGGGGGGGGGCCATCCCCAGTGGCCCAGTACTTC

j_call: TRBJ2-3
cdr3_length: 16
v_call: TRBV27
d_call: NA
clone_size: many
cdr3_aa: CASSWGAPQVADTQYF
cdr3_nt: TGTGCCAGCAGTTGGGGGGCTCCTCAGGTCGCAGATACGCAGTATTTT

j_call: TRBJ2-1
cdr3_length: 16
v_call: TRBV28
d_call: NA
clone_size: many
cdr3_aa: CASSPIAEPVYNEQFF
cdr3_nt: TGTGCCAGCAGTCCTATAGCGGAACCCGTCTACAATGAGCAGTTCTTC

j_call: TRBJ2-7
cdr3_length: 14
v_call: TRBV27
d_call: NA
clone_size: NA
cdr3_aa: CASRATGNSYEQYF
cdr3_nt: TGTGCCAGCAGAGCGACAGGAAACTCCTACGAGCAGTACTTC